The rows below give T cell receptor beta chains drawn from one sample of a study of cytomegalovirus exposure and HLA in healthy donors. Measured with immunoSEQ multiplex PCR; TCRdb has only the in-frame clones, and not every one. The top ten clones hold about 15% of a sample with 70,000 to 95,000 clones, 70% to 80% of them seen once. Input material: PBMCs. The receptor set was obtained from a woman in her forties in good health and CMV-seropositive. The CDR3 runs from the conserved cysteine through the conserved F or W. A D gene is named only where the DNA matches it firmly. Expanded clones get a size class; other rows say once, few or many, or leave the size out.

TRBV2	-	TRBJ2-2	-	TGTGCCAGCAGACCAGACATGAACACCGGGGAGCTGTTTTTT	CASRPDMNTGELFF
TRBV7-6	-	TRBJ1-1	few	TGTGCCAGCACTACAGTTTCGAACACTGAAGCTTTCTTT	CASTTVSNTEAFF
TRBV6-1	-	TRBJ1-6	few	TGTGCCAGCAGTGCCACAGAGTTTAATTCACCCCTCCACTTT	CASSATEFNSPLHF
TRBV7-3	-	TRBJ2-1	-	TGTGCCAGCAGCCCGACAGATTACAATGAGCAGTTCTTC	CASSPTDYNEQFF
TRBV4-2	TRBD1	TRBJ1-4	-	TGTGCCAGCAGCCAAACTACCCCGGGACAGGGGGCAACTAATGAAAAACTGTTTTTT	CASSQTTPGQGATNEKLFF
TRBV4-2	TRBD2	TRBJ2-2	-	TGTGCCAGCAGCCAAGATAGGAGGACTAGCGGAAACACCGGGGAGCTGTTTTTT	CASSQDRRTSGNTGELFF
TRBV7-8	-	TRBJ2-7	-	TGTGCCAGCAGCCCCCAGGCGGGTTCCTACGAGCAGTACTTC	CASSPQAGSYEQYF
TRBV7-2	-	TRBJ1-2	-	TGTGCCAGCAGCTTGAGGCCCGCTAGTTCCGATGGCTACACCTTC	CASSLRPASSDGYTF
TRBV30	-	TRBJ1-4	-	TGTGCCTGGAGTGGAGGGAGGGGTTGGGAAAAACTGTTTTTT	CAWSGGRGWEKLFF
TRBV5-6	TRBD2	TRBJ2-3	few	TGTGCCAGCAGCAAAACTAGCGGGGGGATCACAGATACGCAGTATTTT	CASSKTSGGITDTQYF
TRBV28	-	TRBJ1-2	-	TGTGCCAGCAGTTACTTGTATGGCTACACCTTC	CASSYLYGYTF
TRBV18	-	TRBJ1-4	-	TGTGCCAGCTCACCGGACAGACTTAATGAAAAACTGTTTTTT	CASSPDRLNEKLFF
TRBV5-6	-	TRBJ2-5	few	TGTGCCAGCAGTAGGGACACCCAAGAGACCCAGTACTTC	CASSRDTQETQYF
TRBV7-9	TRBD1	TRBJ2-7	once	TGTGCCAGCAGCTCCCGGGACAGGGACTACGAGCAGTACTTC	CASSSRDRDYEQYF
TRBV5-6	-	TRBJ2-5	few	TGTGCCAGCAGCTTGTTCCCGCGCCAAGAGACCCAGTACTTC	CASSLFPRQETQYF
TRBV7-9	TRBD2	TRBJ2-1	once	TGTGCCAGCACCGGACTAGCGGGTCCTCAGCGGGAGCAGTTCTTC	CASTGLAGPQREQFF
TRBV2	-	TRBJ2-1	-	TGTGCCAGCAGCACCGAACCGGGGGATGAGCAGTTCTTC	CASSTEPGDEQFF
TRBV13	-	TRBJ2-7	-	TGTGCCAGCAGCTTACGGTCTTTAGAGGACAGCATTTACGAGCAGTACTTC	CASSLRSLEDSIYEQYF
TRBV6-4	TRBD1	TRBJ2-3	few	TGTGCCAGCAGTGGGACAGGGCACACAGATACGCAGTATTTT	CASSGTGHTDTQYF
TRBV5-1	-	TRBJ2-5	-	TGCGCCAGCAGCTTGGGAGGGCACCAAGAGACCCAGTACTTC	CASSLGGHQETQYF
TRBV11-1	-	TRBJ2-6	-	TGTGCCAGCAGCTTAGGCCCACACTCTGGGGCCAACGTCCTGACTTTC	CASSLGPHSGANVLTF
TRBV19	-	TRBJ2-2	few	TGTGCCAGTAGTATGATCGGGAACACCGGGGAGCTGTTTTTT	CASSMIGNTGELFF
TRBV7-2	TRBD1	TRBJ1-4	-	TGTGCCAGCAGCCGGGACAGGGGGCGTGAAAAACTGTTTTTT	CASSRDRGREKLFF
TRBV29-1	TRBD1	TRBJ1-2	-	TGCAGCGTTGAAGAATCTGGGACAGGGCTTTATGGCTACACCTTC	CSVEESGTGLYGYTF
TRBV11-2	TRBD1	TRBJ1-1	-	TGTGCCAGCAGCTCCTCCCCGCAGGGGGCCCACACTGAAGCTTTCTTT	CASSSSPQGAHTEAFF
TRBV6-5	-	TRBJ1-6	-	TGTGCCAGCACCTATCATGGTCCGTATAATTCACCCCTCCACTTT	CASTYHGPYNSPLHF
TRBV5-6	TRBD1	TRBJ1-1	few	TGTGCCAGCAGCCCCCAGACCGTAACAGGGGCGGTTTGGGCCACTGAAGCTTTCTTT	CASSPQTVTGAVWATEAFF
TRBV7-2	TRBD1	TRBJ1-2	few	TGTGCCAGCAGCTTAGGACAGGGCGGCGGCTACACCTTC	CASSLGQGGGYTF
TRBV11-2	TRBD1	TRBJ2-7	-	TGTGCCAGCAGCTTAAGGACAGGGGAGACTTACGAGCAGTACTTC	CASSLRTGETYEQYF
TRBV7-3	-	TRBJ2-5	once	TGTGCCAGCAGCTTGCCCGGGGAGACCCAGTACTTC	CASSLPGETQYF
TRBV7-9	TRBD1	TRBJ1-1	-	TGTGCCAGCAGCTTACCGGACAGGGGAGGGCCGACCTCGAACACTGAAGCTTTCTTT	CASSLPDRGGPTSNTEAFF
TRBV7-9	TRBD2	TRBJ2-1	-	TGTGCCAGCAGCCCGAAGCGGGACGGGAGAGACAATGAGCAGTTCTTC	CASSPKRDGRDNEQFF
TRBV28	TRBD1	TRBJ1-2	-	TGTGCCACCTCTCCAGGGGGTATGTATGGCTACACCTTC	CATSPGGMYGYTF
TRBV19	-	TRBJ2-2	-	TGTGCCACTGGCCGGGAGCCCGGGGAGCTGTTTTTT	CATGREPGELFF
TRBV7-7	-	TRBJ2-7	-	TGTGCTAGCAGCCCGGGACTTGACTACGAGCAGTACTTC	CASSPGLDYEQYF
TRBV7-9	-	TRBJ1-6	few	TGTGCCAGCAGCTCCCCGACAGCCCTCTATAATTCACCCCTCCACTTT	CASSSPTALYNSPLHF
TRBV28	-	TRBJ2-5	-	TGTGCCAGCCTGGACAGTCAAGAGACCCAGTACTTC	CASLDSQETQYF
TRBV5-6	TRBD1	TRBJ1-2	-	TGTGCCAGCAGCTTGGGGGACAGGGAAAATGGCTACACCTTC	CASSLGDRENGYTF
TRBV28	-	TRBJ2-3	-	TGTGCCAGCAGTTTCCAGGGCACAGATACGCAGTATTTT	CASSFQGTDTQYF
TRBV6-5	-	TRBJ1-2	-	TGTGCCAGCAGTCCACAGGGAAACTATGGCTACACCTTC	CASSPQGNYGYTF
TRBV5-6	TRBD2	TRBJ2-5	-	TGTGCCAGCAGCCGGACTAGCAGGATACAAGAGACCCAGTACTTC	CASSRTSRIQETQYF
TRBV2	TRBD1	TRBJ1-5	-	TGTGCCAGCAGAGCCTGGACAGGGGCGGATCAGCCCCAGCATTTT	CASRAWTGADQPQHF
TRBV27	-	TRBJ2-7	-	TGTGCCAGCAGTTTAGGGCCAGCCTACGAGCAGTACTTC	CASSLGPAYEQYF
TRBV5-5	-	TRBJ2-3	-	TGTGCCAGCAGCTTGGACAGCCTGCCTACCGCAGATACGCAGTATTTT	CASSLDSLPTADTQYF
TRBV4-3	-	TRBJ2-3	-	TGCGCCAGCAGCCAGAAACCCCCAGGGAACCGACTGGGCACAGATACGCAGTATTTT	CASSQKPPGNRLGTDTQYF